The clone carrying this TCR beta chain appeared a single time. These data are taken from a study of T cell changes during pregnancy in multiple sclerosis. Profiled with immunoSEQ multiplex PCR; TCRdb holds only in-frame clones, not every one. The sample carries around 70,000 clones, over 85% recorded once. Sequencing used peripheral blood, obtained after pregnancy. The source of this sequence is a female donor in good health, enrolled as a control in a pregnancy study.

CDR3 protein: CASSFGQGASGELFF. DNA for the CDR3: TGTGCCAGCAGTTTCGGGCAGGGGGCTTCCGGGGAGCTGTTTTTT. This chain uses TRBV28 with TRBJ2-2, with 8 bases identical to TRBD1. There are 15 residues in the CDR3. Germline V gene data show CDR1 as MDHEN and CDR2 as SYDVKM. V dropped 3 bases and J dropped 6; count of bases not matched to a gene: 6.